This is a list of T cell receptor beta chains from one sample in a study of blood T cells in healthy people across ages. Using its own MiXCR run on the 5' RACE reads, TCRdb lists one record per CDR3 protein. The sample shows hundreds of thousands of distinct CDR3 sequences, 44% of them seen only once. Material for sequencing was blood. The receptors were sampled from a man in his fifties or sixties in good health. The CDR3 runs from the conserved cysteine through the conserved F or W. The order of the fields is clone size, J gene, V gene, D gene, CDR3 protein, CDR3 DNA. D genes are given only for firm matches. Some rows mark clone size as missing; the rest say once, few, many or name a class of expanded clone.

clone size: many
J gene: TRBJ2-7
V gene: TRBV4-3
D gene: TRBD1
CDR3 protein: CASSQEDRYSYEQYF
CDR3 DNA: TGCGCCAGCAGCCAAGAGGACAGGTACTCCTACGAGCAGTACTTC

clone size: .
J gene: TRBJ2-5
V gene: TRBV4-3
D gene: TRBD2
CDR3 protein: CASSHVRGAGETQYF
CDR3 DNA: TGCGCCAGCAGCCACGTGCGGGGGGCAGGGGAGACCCAGTACTTC

clone size: .
J gene: TRBJ2-7
V gene: TRBV9
D gene: TRBD1
CDR3 protein: CASSVEGQGSEQYF
CDR3 DNA: TGTGCCAGCAGCGTAGAGGGACAGGGGTCCGAGCAGTACTTC

clone size: .
J gene: TRBJ2-1
V gene: TRBV14
D gene: TRBD2
CDR3 protein: CASSLRAGSYNGQFF
CDR3 DNA: TGTGCCAGCAGCCTAAGAGCGGGGTCCTACAATGGGCAGTTCTTC

clone size: .
J gene: TRBJ1-2
V gene: TRBV24-1
D gene: .
CDR3 protein: CATSDRGRYGYTF
CDR3 DNA: TGTGCCACCAGTGATAGGGGCAGATATGGCTACACCTTC

clone size: .
J gene: TRBJ1-2
V gene: TRBV7-9
D gene: .
CDR3 protein: CASSLLDSPGYTF
CDR3 DNA: TGTGCCAGCAGCCTCCTGGACTCTCCTGGCTACACCTTC

clone size: .
J gene: TRBJ1-1
V gene: TRBV20-1
D gene: TRBD1
CDR3 protein: CSARDQDRGETEAFF
CDR3 DNA: TGCAGTGCTAGAGATCAGGACAGGGGAGAAACTGAAGCTTTCTTT

clone size: .
J gene: TRBJ2-1
V gene: TRBV20-1
D gene: .
CDR3 protein: CSARGVVRLRYNEQFF
CDR3 DNA: TGCAGTGCTAGAGGGGTCGTCAGGCTCCGCTACAATGAGCAGTTCTTC

clone size: .
J gene: TRBJ2-7
V gene: TRBV24-1
D gene: .
CDR3 protein: CATSDRTGPQGEQYF
CDR3 DNA: TGTGCCACCAGTGACCGGACTGGTCCCCAGGGCGAGCAGTACTTC

clone size: .
J gene: TRBJ1-2
V gene: TRBV12-3/TRBV12-4
D gene: .
CDR3 protein: CASSLTPGPSEGYTF
CDR3 DNA: TGTGCCAGCAGTTTAACCCCCGGACCGTCAGAGGGCTACACCTTC

clone size: .
J gene: TRBJ2-5
V gene: TRBV7-9
D gene: .
CDR3 protein: CASSFPGGTPLGETQYF
CDR3 DNA: TGTGCCAGCAGCTTTCCTGGGGGCACTCCGCTTGGGGAGACCCAGTACTTC

clone size: .
J gene: TRBJ2-1
V gene: TRBV20-1
D gene: .
CDR3 protein: CSARTPTNYNEQFF
CDR3 DNA: TGCAGTGCTAGAACACCAACCAATTACAATGAGCAGTTCTTC

clone size: .
J gene: TRBJ2-4
V gene: TRBV20-1
D gene: .
CDR3 protein: CSARGILGAAKTIQYF
CDR3 DNA: TGCAGTGCTCGAGGGATCCTGGGGGCGGCCAAAACCATTCAGTACTTC

clone size: few
J gene: TRBJ2-1
V gene: TRBV27
D gene: TRBD2
CDR3 protein: CASSRNPGGGRDNEQFF
CDR3 DNA: TGTGCCAGCAGTCGTAACCCGGGGGGGGGCCGGGACAATGAGCAGTTCTTC

clone size: .
J gene: TRBJ2-5
V gene: TRBV20-1
D gene: .
CDR3 protein: CSAREDRTIQETQYF
CDR3 DNA: TGCAGTGCTAGAGAAGACAGGACCATACAAGAGACCCAGTACTTC

clone size: many
J gene: TRBJ2-1
V gene: TRBV11-2
D gene: TRBD2
CDR3 protein: CASSLTSGGPYISYNEQFF
CDR3 DNA: TGTGCCAGCAGCCTCACTAGCGGGGGCCCGTACATCTCCTACAATGAGCAGTTCTTC

clone size: .
J gene: TRBJ2-4
V gene: TRBV2
D gene: .
CDR3 protein: CASKGTYGYNEQYF
CDR3 DNA: TGTGCCAGCAAAGGGACGTACGGGTACAATGAGCAGTACTTC

clone size: many
J gene: TRBJ2-1
V gene: TRBV29-1
D gene: .
CDR3 protein: CSVGLTGLVSYNEQFF
CDR3 DNA: TGCAGCGTTGGTCTCACAGGGTTGGTGTCCTACAATGAGCAGTTCTTC

clone size: .
J gene: TRBJ2-7
V gene: TRBV6-1
D gene: .
CDR3 protein: CASSGLSTYEQYF
CDR3 DNA: TGTGCCAGCAGTGGGCTATCCACCTACGAGCAGTACTTC

clone size: .
J gene: TRBJ2-5
V gene: TRBV6-6
D gene: TRBD1
CDR3 protein: CASRAGGEETQYF
CDR3 DNA: TGTGCCAGCAGAGCAGGGGGCGAAGAGACCCAGTACTTC

clone size: few
J gene: TRBJ2-4
V gene: TRBV30
D gene: TRBD2
CDR3 protein: CAWSLLAAQNIQYF
CDR3 DNA: TGTGCCTGGAGCCTACTAGCGGCCCAAAACATTCAGTACTTC

clone size: many
J gene: TRBJ2-3
V gene: TRBV29-1
D gene: .
CDR3 protein: CSGRPGDTQYF
CDR3 DNA: TGCAGCGGACGACCCGGGGATACGCAGTATTTT

clone size: many
J gene: TRBJ2-5
V gene: TRBV19
D gene: TRBD1
CDR3 protein: CASQGGQARTQYF
CDR3 DNA: TGTGCCAGTCAGGGGGGACAGGCCAGGACCCAGTACTTC

clone size: .
J gene: TRBJ2-5
V gene: TRBV6-6
D gene: .
CDR3 protein: CASSYDQTVTQYF
CDR3 DNA: TGTGCCAGCAGTTACGATCAGACTGTGACCCAGTACTTC

clone size: many
J gene: TRBJ1-1
V gene: TRBV12-3/TRBV12-4
D gene: .
CDR3 protein: CASSSGGEAFF
CDR3 DNA: TGTGCCAGCAGTTCCGGGGGGGAAGCTTTCTTT

clone size: .
J gene: TRBJ1-2
V gene: TRBV27
D gene: .
CDR3 protein: CASSPHPGREGGYTF
CDR3 DNA: TGTGCCAGCAGTCCCCATCCAGGGAGGGAGGGTGGCTACACCTTC

clone size: .
J gene: TRBJ2-5
V gene: TRBV4-1
D gene: TRBD2
CDR3 protein: CTSSPGRGQETQYF
CDR3 DNA: TGCACCAGCAGCCCCGGGAGGGGCCAAGAGACCCAGTACTTC

clone size: few
J gene: TRBJ2-2
V gene: TRBV7-2
D gene: .
CDR3 protein: CASSLGAGVNTGELFF
CDR3 DNA: TGTGCCAGCAGCTTAGGGGCAGGGGTAAACACCGGGGAGCTGTTTTTT

clone size: few
J gene: TRBJ2-7
V gene: TRBV6-1
D gene: .
CDR3 protein: CASSEAAPPAYEQYF
CDR3 DNA: TGTGCCAGCAGTGAAGCGGCGCCTCCGGCCTACGAGCAGTACTTC

clone size: .
J gene: TRBJ1-2
V gene: TRBV24-1
D gene: .
CDR3 protein: CATSDAGTDGYTF
CDR3 DNA: TGTGCCACCAGTGATGCCGGGACGGATGGCTACACCTTC

clone size: few
J gene: TRBJ2-1
V gene: TRBV29-1
D gene: TRBD2
CDR3 protein: CSAYGGAHSYNEQFF
CDR3 DNA: TGCAGCGCTTACGGGGGGGCCCACTCCTACAATGAGCAGTTCTTC

clone size: .
J gene: TRBJ2-7
V gene: TRBV28
D gene: .
CDR3 protein: CASVLGGRAYEQYF
CDR3 DNA: TGTGCCTCCGTCCTAGGGGGGCGGGCCTACGAGCAGTACTTC

clone size: .
J gene: TRBJ2-6
V gene: TRBV5-1
D gene: TRBD1
CDR3 protein: CASTGQPASGANVLTF
CDR3 DNA: TGCGCCAGCACGGGACAGCCAGCCTCTGGGGCCAACGTCCTGACTTTC

clone size: many
J gene: TRBJ2-6
V gene: TRBV20-1
D gene: .
CDR3 protein: CSARRGSGANVLTF
CDR3 DNA: TGCAGTGCTAGACGGGGTTCTGGGGCCAACGTCCTGACTTTC

clone size: .
J gene: TRBJ2-1
V gene: TRBV3-1
D gene: .
CDR3 protein: CASSQDLLGVDNEQFF
CDR3 DNA: TGTGCCAGCAGCCAAGATTTATTGGGGGTGGACAATGAGCAGTTCTTC

clone size: .
J gene: TRBJ2-3
V gene: TRBV24-1
D gene: .
CDR3 protein: CATSTNTDTQYF
CDR3 DNA: TGTGCCACCAGTACAAACACAGATACGCAGTATTTT

clone size: .
J gene: TRBJ2-3
V gene: TRBV5-6
D gene: .
CDR3 protein: CASSLLLESPTDTQYF
CDR3 DNA: TGTGCCAGCAGCTTGCTTCTAGAATCCCCCACAGATACGCAGTATTTT

clone size: .
J gene: TRBJ2-6
V gene: TRBV9
D gene: .
CDR3 protein: CASSVRFGANVLTF
CDR3 DNA: TGTGCCAGCAGCGTGAGATTTGGGGCCAACGTCCTGACTTTC

clone size: .
J gene: TRBJ2-7
V gene: TRBV2
D gene: .
CDR3 protein: CASSARVASYEQYF
CDR3 DNA: TGTGCCAGCAGTGCCAGGGTCGCCTCCTACGAGCAGTACTTC

clone size: few
J gene: TRBJ2-5
V gene: TRBV5-1
D gene: TRBD2
CDR3 protein: CASSLTGTSGQETQYF
CDR3 DNA: TGCGCCAGCAGCCTAACCGGGACTAGCGGACAAGAGACCCAGTACTTC

clone size: few
J gene: TRBJ2-7
V gene: TRBV12-3/TRBV12-4
D gene: .
CDR3 protein: CASTKGPSNEQYF
CDR3 DNA: TGTGCCAGCACCAAGGGCCCTTCGAACGAGCAGTACTTC

clone size: few
J gene: TRBJ1-5
V gene: TRBV20-1
D gene: TRBD1
CDR3 protein: CSAPRQGYNQPQHF
CDR3 DNA: TGCAGTGCACCTCGACAGGGTTACAATCAGCCCCAGCATTTT

clone size: .
J gene: TRBJ1-4
V gene: TRBV6-1
D gene: .
CDR3 protein: CASSVQRAATNEKLFF
CDR3 DNA: TGTGCCAGCAGTGTTCAAAGAGCTGCAACTAATGAAAAACTGTTTTTT

clone size: .
J gene: TRBJ2-7
V gene: TRBV6-1
D gene: .
CDR3 protein: CVSSEDGFGYGGTLEQYF
CDR3 DNA: TGTGTCAGCAGTGAAGATGGGTTTGGTTATGGGGGAACACTCGAGCAGTACTTC

clone size: .
J gene: TRBJ2-1
V gene: TRBV11-2
D gene: TRBD1
CDR3 protein: CASSYGQDSYNEQFF
CDR3 DNA: TGTGCCAGCAGTTACGGACAGGATTCCTACAATGAGCAGTTCTTC

clone size: .
J gene: TRBJ1-5
V gene: TRBV12-3/TRBV12-4
D gene: .
CDR3 protein: CASSFRRDQPQHF
CDR3 DNA: TGTGCCAGCAGTTTTCGGAGAGATCAGCCCCAGCATTTT

clone size: .
J gene: TRBJ2-7
V gene: TRBV7-9
D gene: .
CDR3 protein: CASSLENHSYEQYF
CDR3 DNA: TGTGCCAGCAGCTTAGAAAATCACTCCTACGAGCAGTACTTC

clone size: .
J gene: TRBJ1-5
V gene: TRBV25-1
D gene: TRBD1
CDR3 protein: CASSESRGNQPQHF
CDR3 DNA: TGTGCCAGCAGTGAATCCAGGGGGAATCAGCCCCAGCATTTT

clone size: few
J gene: TRBJ1-1
V gene: TRBV4-3
D gene: TRBD1
CDR3 protein: CASSQNRGWGEAFF
CDR3 DNA: TGCGCCAGCAGCCAAAACAGGGGGTGGGGTGAAGCTTTCTTT